This T cell receptor beta chain was documented in a study of T cell changes during pregnancy in multiple sclerosis (dated by TCRdb to the late 2010s). About the full investigation: The study looked at changes in the T cell repertoire across pregnancy in women with multiple sclerosis.

The method behind the library was the immunoSEQ multiplex PCR assay. Not all clones reach the TCRdb copy of this immuneACCESS table, which keeps in-frame sequences only. Checked studies attribute under half of the gap to unresolved V genes and leave the rest unexplained. This sample has approximately 100,000 clones in its table, and 91% of those were observed once. The ten biggest clones cover around 3.2% of the sample. CDR1 is given as SGHTA and CDR2 as FQGNSA, both from the germline V gene. The CDR3 runs 14 amino acids, cysteine and phenylalanine included. Just CDR3 DNA is preserved here, 42 bases in frame from base 1. V loses 1 base at its end and J loses 6 bases; junction bases beyond the gene matches: 3. Comment on this clone: No antigen is known for it. One base away there is no much larger clone; base qualities are not given.

The rearranged segments are TRBV7-2 and TRBJ2-3; 8 junctional bases match TRBD2. Sequenced here: peripheral blood, sampled in the second trimester of pregnancy. The source is a female donor with multiple sclerosis, enrolled in a pregnancy study. The DNA is TGTGCCAGCAGCTTAGGACTAGCGTCGGATACGCAGTATTTT. Translation gives CASSLGLASDTQYF. Extended through the reference TRBV7-2 and TRBJ2-3 proteins, this CDR3 yields the full variable domain: GAGVSQSPSNKVTEKGKDVELRCDPISGHTALYWYRQSLGQGLEFLIYFQGNSAPDKSGLPSDRFSAERTGGSVSTLTIQRTQQEDSAVYLCASSLGLASDTQYFGPGTRLTVL.